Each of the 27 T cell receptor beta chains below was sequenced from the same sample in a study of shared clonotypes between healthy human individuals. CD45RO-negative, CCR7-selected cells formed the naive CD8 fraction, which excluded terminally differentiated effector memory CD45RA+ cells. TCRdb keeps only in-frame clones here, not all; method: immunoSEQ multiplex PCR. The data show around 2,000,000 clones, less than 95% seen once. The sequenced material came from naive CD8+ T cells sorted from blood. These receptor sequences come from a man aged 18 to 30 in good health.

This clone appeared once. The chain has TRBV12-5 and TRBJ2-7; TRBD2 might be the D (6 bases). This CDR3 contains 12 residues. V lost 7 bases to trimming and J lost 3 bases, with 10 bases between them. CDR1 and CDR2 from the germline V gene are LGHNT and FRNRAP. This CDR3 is CASATGGYEQYF. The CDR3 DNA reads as TGTGCTAGTGCCACCGGGGGCTACGAGCAGTACTTC. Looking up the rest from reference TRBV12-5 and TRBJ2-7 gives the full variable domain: DARVTQTPRHKVTEMGQEVTMRCQPILGHNTVFWYRQTMMQGLELLAYFRNRAPLDDSGMPKDRFSAEMPDATLATLKIQPSEPRDSAVYFCASATGGYEQYFGPGTRLTVT.

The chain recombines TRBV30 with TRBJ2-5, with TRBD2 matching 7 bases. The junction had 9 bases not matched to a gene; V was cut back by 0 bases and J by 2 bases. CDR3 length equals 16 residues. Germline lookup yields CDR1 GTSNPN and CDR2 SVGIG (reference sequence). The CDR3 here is CAWSVGISGLQETQYF. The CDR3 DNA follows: TGTGCCTGGAGTGTAGGAATTAGCGGGTTGCAAGAGACCCAGTACTTC. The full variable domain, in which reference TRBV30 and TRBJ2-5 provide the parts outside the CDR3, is SQTIHQWPATLVQPVGSPLSLECTVEGTSNPNLYWYRQAAGRGLQLLFYSVGIGQISSEVPQNLSASRPQDRQFILSSKKLLLSDSGFYLCAWSVGISGLQETQYFGPGTRLLVL.

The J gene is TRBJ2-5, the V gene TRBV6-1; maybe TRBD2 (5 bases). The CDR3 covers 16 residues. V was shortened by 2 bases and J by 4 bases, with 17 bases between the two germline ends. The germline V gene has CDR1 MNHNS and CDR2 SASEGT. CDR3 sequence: CASSELVGPGGETQYF. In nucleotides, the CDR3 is TGTGCCAGCAGTGAACTGGTCGGGCCCGGAGGAGAGACCCAGTACTTC.

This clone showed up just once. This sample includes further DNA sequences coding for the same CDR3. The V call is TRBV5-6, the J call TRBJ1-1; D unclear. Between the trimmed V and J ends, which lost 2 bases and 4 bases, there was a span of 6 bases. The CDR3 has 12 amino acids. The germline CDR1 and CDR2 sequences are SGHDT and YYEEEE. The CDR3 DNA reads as TGTGCCAGCAGCTTATTGGGCACTGAAGCTTTCTTT. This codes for CASSLLGTEAFF.

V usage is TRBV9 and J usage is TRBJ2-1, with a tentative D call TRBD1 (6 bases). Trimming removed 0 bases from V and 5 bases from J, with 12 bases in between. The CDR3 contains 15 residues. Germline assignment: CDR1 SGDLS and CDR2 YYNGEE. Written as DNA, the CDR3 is TGTGCCAGCAGCGTAGCTGGGTGGACAGACAATGAGCAGTTCTTC. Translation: CASSVAGWTDNEQFF.

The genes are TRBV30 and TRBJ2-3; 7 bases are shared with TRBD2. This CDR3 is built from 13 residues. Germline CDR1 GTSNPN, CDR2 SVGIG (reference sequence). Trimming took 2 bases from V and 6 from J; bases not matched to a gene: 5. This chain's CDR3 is CAWSSSGMDTQYF. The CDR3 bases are TGTGCCTGGAGTAGCAGCGGGATGGATACGCAGTATTTT.

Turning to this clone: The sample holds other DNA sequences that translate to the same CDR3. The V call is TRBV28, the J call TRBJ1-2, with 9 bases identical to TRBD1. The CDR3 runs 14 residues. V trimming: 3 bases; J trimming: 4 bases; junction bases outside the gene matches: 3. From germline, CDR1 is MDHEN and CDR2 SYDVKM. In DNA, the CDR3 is TGTGCCAGCAGTTTGGGACAGGGCGGCTATGGCTACACCTTC. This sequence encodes CASSLGQGGYGYTF.

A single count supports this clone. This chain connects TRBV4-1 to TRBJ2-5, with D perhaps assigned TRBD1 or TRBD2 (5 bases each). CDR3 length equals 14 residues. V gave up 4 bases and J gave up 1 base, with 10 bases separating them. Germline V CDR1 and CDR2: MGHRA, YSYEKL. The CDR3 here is CASSPGRAQETQYF. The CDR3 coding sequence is TGCGCCAGCAGCCCGGGACGGGCCCAAGAGACCCAGTACTTC.

The CDR3, as DNA: TGTGCCAGCAGCCCCCAATTTGGGGCCACTGAAGCTTTCTTT. Protein product: CASSPQFGATEAFF. The V gene is TRBV9, the J gene TRBJ1-1; D might be TRBD1 (5 bases). Between the trimmed V and J ends, which lost 4 bases and 4 bases, there was a span of 14 bases. CDR1 SGDLS and CDR2 YYNGEE come from the germline V gene. The CDR3 runs to 14 residues.

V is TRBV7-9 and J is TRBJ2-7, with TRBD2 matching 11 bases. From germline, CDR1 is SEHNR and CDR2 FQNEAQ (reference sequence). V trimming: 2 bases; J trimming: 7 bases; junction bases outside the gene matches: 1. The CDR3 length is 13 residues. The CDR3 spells CASSLTSGGEQYF. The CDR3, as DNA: TGTGCCAGCAGCTTAACTAGCGGGGGAGAGCAGTACTTC.

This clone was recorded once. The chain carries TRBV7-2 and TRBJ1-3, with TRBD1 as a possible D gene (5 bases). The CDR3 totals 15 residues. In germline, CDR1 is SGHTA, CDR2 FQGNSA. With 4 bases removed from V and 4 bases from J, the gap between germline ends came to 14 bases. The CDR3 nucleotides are TGTGCCAGCAGCTCACGGGGACTGGTGGGAAACACCATATATTTT. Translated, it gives CASSSRGLVGNTIYF.

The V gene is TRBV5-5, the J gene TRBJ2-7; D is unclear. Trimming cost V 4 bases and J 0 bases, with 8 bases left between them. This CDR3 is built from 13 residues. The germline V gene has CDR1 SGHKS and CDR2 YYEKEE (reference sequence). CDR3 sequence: CASSLSLSYEQYF. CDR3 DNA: TGTGCCAGCAGCCTTAGTCTCTCCTACGAGCAGTACTTC.

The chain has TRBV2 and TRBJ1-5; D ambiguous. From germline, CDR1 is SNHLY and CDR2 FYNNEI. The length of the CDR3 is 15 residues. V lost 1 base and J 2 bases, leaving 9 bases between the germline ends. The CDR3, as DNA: TGTGCCAGCAGTGAAGGGGCGGGTGGCAATCAGCCCCAGCATTTT. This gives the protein CASSEGAGGNQPQHF.

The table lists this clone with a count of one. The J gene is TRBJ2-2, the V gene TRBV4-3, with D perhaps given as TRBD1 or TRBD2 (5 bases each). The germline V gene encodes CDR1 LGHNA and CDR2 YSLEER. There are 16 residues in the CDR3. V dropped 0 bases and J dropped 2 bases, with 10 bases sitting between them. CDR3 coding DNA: TGCGCCAGCAGCCAAGATGGGACGGCCAACACCGGGGAGCTGTTTTTT. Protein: CASSQDGTANTGELFF.

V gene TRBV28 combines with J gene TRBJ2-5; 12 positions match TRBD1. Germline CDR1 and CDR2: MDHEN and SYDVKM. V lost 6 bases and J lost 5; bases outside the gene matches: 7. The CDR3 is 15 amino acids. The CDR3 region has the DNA TGTGCCAGCAGCCCGGGACAGGGGGCTAGGGAGACCCAGTACTTC. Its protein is CASSPGQGARETQYF.

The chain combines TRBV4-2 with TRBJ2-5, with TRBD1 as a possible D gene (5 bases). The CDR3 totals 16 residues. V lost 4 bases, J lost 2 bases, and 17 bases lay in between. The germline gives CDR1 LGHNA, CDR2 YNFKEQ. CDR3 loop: CASSPLSWQGQETQYF. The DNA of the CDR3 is TGTGCCAGCAGCCCGCTGTCGTGGCAGGGACAAGAGACCCAGTACTTC.

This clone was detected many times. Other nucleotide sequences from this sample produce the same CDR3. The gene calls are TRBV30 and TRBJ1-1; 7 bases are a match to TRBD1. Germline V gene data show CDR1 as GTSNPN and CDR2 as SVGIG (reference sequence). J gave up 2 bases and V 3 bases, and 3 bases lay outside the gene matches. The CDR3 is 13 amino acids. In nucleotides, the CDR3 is TGTGCCTGGAGGACAGGGACTAACACTGAAGCTTTCTTT. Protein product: CAWRTGTNTEAFF.

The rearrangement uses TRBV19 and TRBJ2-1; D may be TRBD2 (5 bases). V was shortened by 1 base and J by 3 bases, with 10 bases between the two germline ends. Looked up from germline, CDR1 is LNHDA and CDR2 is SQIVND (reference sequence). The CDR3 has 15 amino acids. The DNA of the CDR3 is TGTGCCAGTAGTATAGCCCTAGCCGACTACAATGAGCAGTTCTTC. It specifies CASSIALADYNEQFF.

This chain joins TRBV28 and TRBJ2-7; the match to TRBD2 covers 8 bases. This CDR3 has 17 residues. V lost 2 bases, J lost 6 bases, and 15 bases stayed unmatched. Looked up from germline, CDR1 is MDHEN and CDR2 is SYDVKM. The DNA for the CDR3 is TGTGCCAGCAGTTTAGGGGCGGGAGGAATCCTCGGGGGCGAGCAGTACTTC. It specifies CASSLGAGGILGGEQYF.

The CDR3 region is CSGDRDGRVFF. The CDR3 region has the DNA TGCAGCGGGGACCGGGACGGCCGCGTGTTCTTC. This chain links TRBV29-1 with TRBJ2-1, with D perhaps TRBD1 or TRBD2 (5 bases each). Germline assignment: CDR1 SQVTM and CDR2 ANQGSEA. The CDR3 runs to 11 residues. Trimming pared 7 bases from V and 15 bases from J, leaving 19 bases between.

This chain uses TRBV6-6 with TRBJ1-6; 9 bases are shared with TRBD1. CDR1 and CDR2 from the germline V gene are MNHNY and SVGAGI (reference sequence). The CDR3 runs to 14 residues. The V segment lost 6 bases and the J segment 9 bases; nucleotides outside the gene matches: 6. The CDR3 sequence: CASRPGTGFSPLHF. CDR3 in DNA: TGTGCCAGCAGACCAGGGACAGGGTTTTCACCCCTCCACTTT.

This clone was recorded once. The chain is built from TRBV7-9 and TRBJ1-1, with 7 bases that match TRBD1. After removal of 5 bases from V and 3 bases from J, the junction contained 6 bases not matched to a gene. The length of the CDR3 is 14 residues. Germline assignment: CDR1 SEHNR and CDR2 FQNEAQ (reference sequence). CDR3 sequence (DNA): TGTGCCAGCAGCACCGGACAGGTGGACACTGAAGCTTTCTTT. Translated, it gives CASSTGQVDTEAFF.

The CDR3 DNA follows: TGTGCCAGCGGGGGGGCCCTTGGCTACACCTTC. Translation: CASGGALGYTF. This chain links TRBV2 with TRBJ1-2; a possible D gene is TRBD1 (6 bases). The CDR3 runs to 11 residues. V lost 8 bases and J lost 7, with 11 bases in between. Looked up from germline, CDR1 is SNHLY and CDR2 is FYNNEI.

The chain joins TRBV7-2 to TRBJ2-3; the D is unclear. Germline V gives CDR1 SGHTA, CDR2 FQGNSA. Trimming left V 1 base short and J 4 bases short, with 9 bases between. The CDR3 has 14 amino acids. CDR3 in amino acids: CASSLVTGPDTQYF. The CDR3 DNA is TGTGCCAGCAGCTTAGTCACGGGTCCAGATACGCAGTATTTT.

This CDR3 reads CASSPRGGTEAFF. As DNA, the CDR3 is TGTGCCAGCAGCCCCCGGGGCGGCACTGAAGCTTTCTTT. The gene calls are TRBV6-5 and TRBJ1-1, with D perhaps TRBD1 (5 bases). Germline V lookup: CDR1 MNHEY, CDR2 SVGAGI. There are 13 residues in the CDR3. V was cut by 6 bases and J by 4 bases, with 12 bases left in between.

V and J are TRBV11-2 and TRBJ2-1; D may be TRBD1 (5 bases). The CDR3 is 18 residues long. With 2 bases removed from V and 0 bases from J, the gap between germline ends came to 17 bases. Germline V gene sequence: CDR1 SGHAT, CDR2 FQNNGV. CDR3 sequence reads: CASSLSPDRPISYNEQFF. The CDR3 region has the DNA TGTGCCAGCAGCTTATCACCAGACAGACCCATCTCCTACAATGAGCAGTTCTTC.

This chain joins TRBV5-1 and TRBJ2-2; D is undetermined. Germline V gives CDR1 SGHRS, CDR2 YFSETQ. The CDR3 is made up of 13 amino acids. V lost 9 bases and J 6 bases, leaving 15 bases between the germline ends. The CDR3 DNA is TGCGCCACCCGTACCCATTTGGCCGGGGAGCTGTTTTTT. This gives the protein CATRTHLAGELFF.